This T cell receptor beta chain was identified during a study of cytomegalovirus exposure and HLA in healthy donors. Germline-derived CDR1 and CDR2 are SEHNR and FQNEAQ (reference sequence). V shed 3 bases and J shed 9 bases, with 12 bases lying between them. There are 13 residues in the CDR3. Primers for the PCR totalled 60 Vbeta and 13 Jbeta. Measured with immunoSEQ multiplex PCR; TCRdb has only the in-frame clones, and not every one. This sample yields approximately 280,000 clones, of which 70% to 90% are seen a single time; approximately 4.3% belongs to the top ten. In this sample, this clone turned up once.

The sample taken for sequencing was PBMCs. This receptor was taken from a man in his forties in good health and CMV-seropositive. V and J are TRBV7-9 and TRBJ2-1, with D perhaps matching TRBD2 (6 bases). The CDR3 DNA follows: TGTGCCAGCAGCTTCGAGACTAGTTTTGAGCAGTTCTTC. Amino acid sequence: CASSFETSFEQFF.